The sequence of this TCR beta chain was determined in a study of T cell responses to AZD1222 COVID-19 vaccine. Regarding the study as a whole: Baseline antibody screening turned up just a handful of seropositive AZD1222 recipients.

Remarks on this clone: The antigen is unknown.

This table comes from immunoSEQ multiplex PCR, and its TCRdb copy is limited to in-frame clones, with some not included. The sample includes some 110,000 clones, 90% of them seen just once. The V end lost 8 bases, the J end lost 0 bases, and 11 bases lay between the germline ends. The CDR3 sequence is 15 residues long. Looked up from germline, CDR1 is SNHLY and CDR2 is FYNNEI. The sample was peripheral blood, taken 28 days after the second AZD1222 dose. This clonotype originated in an adult who received the AZD1222 COVID-19 vaccine. The rearrangement links TRBV2 to TRBJ1-6, with D hard to call. The CDR3, as DNA: TGTGCCAGCGGACGGCAGAGCTCCTATAATTCACCCCTCCACTTT. Its protein product is CASGRQSSYNSPLHF. Combining the CDR3 with reference TRBV2 and TRBJ1-6 gives the whole variable domain EPEVTQTPSHQVTQMGQEVILRCVPISNHLYFYWYRQILGQKVEFLVSFYNNEISEKSEIFDDQFSVERPDGSNFTLKIRSTKLEDSAMYFCASGRQSSYNSPLHFGNGTRLTVT.